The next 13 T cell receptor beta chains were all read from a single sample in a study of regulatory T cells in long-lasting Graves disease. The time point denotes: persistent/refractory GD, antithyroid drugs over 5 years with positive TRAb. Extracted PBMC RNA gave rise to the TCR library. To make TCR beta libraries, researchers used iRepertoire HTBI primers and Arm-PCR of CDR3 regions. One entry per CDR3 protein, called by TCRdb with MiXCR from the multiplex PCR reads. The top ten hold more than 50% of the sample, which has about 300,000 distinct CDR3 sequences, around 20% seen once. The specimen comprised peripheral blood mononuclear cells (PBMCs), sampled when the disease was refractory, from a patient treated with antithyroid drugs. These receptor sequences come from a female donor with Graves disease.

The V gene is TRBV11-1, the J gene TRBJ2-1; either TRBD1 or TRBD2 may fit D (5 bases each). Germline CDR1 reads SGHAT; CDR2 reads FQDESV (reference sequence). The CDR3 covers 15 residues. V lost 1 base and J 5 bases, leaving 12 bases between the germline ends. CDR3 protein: CASSLGGEGHNEQFF. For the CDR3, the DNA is TGTGCCAGCAGCTTAGGAGGTGAGGGGCACAATGAGCAGTTCTTC.

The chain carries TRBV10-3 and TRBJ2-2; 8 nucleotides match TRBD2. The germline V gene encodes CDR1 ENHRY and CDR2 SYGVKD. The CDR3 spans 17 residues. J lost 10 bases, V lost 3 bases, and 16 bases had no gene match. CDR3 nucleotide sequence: TGTGCCATCAGTGATCCCGGGGGGACTAGTATGTTGGAGGAGCTGTTTTTT. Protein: CAISDPGGTSMLEELFF.

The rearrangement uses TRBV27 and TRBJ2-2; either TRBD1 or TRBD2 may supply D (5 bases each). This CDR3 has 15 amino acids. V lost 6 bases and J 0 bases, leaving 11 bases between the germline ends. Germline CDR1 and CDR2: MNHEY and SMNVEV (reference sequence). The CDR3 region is CASSSGTPNTGELFF. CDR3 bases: TGTGCCAGCAGCTCCGGGACCCCGAACACCGGGGAGCTGTTTTTT.

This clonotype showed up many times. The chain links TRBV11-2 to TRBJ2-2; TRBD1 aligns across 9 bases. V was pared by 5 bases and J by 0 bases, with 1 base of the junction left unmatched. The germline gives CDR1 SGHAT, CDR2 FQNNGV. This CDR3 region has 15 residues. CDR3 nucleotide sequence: TGTGCCAGCAGCCGGACAGGGGCGAACACCGGGGAGCTGTTTTTT. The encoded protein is CASSRTGANTGELFF.

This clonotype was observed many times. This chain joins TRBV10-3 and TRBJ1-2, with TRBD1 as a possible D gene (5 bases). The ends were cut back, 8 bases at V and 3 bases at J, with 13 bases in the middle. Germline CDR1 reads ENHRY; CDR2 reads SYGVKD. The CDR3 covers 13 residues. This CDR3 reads CAIQGTTHYGYTF. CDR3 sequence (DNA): TGTGCCATCCAGGGTACAACTCACTATGGCTACACCTTC.

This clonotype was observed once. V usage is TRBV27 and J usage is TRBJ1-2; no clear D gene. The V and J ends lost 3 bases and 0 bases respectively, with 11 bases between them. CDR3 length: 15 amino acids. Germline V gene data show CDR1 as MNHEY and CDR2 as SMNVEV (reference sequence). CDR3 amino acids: CASSLGGNTNYGYTF. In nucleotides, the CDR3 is TGTGCCAGCAGTTTGGGCGGAAACACTAACTATGGCTACACCTTC.

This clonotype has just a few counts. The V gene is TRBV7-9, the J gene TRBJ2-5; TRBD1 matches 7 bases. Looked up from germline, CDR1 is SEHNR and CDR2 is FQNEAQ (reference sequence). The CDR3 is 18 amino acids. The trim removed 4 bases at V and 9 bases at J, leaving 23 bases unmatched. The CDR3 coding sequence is TGTGCCAGCAGCTCCCGACAGGGCCCTCCCTTACGAGATACTCCCCAGTACTTC. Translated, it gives CASSSRQGPPLRDTPQYF.

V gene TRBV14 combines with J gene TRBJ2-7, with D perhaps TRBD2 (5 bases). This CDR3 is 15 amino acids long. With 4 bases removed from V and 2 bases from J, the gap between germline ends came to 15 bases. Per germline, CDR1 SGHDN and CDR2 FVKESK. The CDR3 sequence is CASSLLSGVPYEQYF. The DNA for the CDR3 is TGTGCCAGCAGCCTGCTCTCCGGGGTTCCCTACGAGCAGTACTTC.

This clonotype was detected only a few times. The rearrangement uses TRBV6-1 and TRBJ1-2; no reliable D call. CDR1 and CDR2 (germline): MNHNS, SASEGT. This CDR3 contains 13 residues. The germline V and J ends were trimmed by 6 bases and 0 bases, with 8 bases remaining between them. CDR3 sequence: CASRPYANYGYTF. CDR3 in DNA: TGTGCCAGCAGACCGTACGCTAACTATGGCTACACCTTC.

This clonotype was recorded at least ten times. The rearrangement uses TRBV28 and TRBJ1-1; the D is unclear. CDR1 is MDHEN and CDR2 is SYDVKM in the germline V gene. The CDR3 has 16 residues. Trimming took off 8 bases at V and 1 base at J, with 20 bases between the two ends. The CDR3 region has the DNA TGTGCCAGCCGGAGACCGGGCTCCGCTCGGAACACTGAAGCTTTCTTT. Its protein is CASRRPGSARNTEAFF.

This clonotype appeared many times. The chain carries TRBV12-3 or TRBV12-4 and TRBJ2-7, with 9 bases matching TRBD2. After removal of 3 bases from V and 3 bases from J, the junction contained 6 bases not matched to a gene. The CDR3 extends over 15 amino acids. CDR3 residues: CASSFPREGRYEQYF. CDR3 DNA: TGTGCCAGCAGTTTTCCGCGGGAGGGCCGCTACGAGCAGTACTTC.

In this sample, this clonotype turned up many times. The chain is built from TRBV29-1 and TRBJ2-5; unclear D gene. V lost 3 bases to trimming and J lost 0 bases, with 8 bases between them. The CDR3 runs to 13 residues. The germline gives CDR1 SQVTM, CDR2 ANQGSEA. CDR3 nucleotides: TGCAGCGTTGACCCGGGCCACCAAGAGACCCAGTACTTC. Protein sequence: CSVDPGHQETQYF.

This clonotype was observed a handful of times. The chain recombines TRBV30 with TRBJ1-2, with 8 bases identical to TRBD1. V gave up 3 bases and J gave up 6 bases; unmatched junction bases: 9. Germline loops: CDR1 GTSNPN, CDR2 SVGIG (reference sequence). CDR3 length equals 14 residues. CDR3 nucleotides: TGTGCCTGGAGCACCTCAGGGGGCGCGGATGGCTACACCTTC. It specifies CAWSTSGGADGYTF.